This passage covers 27 T cell receptor beta chains from one sample sequenced in a study of human T cells and chemical hapten exposure. TCRdb analysed the 5' RACE reads with MiXCR anew, one entry per CDR3 protein. The table lists about 140,000 distinct CDR3 sequences, about 4% of them singletons. The study extracted total RNA from unfractionated whole blood. The source is a female donor in good health.

The table lists this clonotype with many counts. The chain combines TRBV19 with TRBJ2-1; D is perhaps TRBD1 (5 bases). From germline, CDR1 is LNHDA and CDR2 SQIVND (reference sequence). The CDR3 runs 14 residues. Trimming stripped 6 bases from V and 3 bases from J, with 12 bases between. CDR3 sequence (DNA): TGTGCCAGTAGCCTCTTGGACAACTACAATGAGCAGTTCTTC. Translating gives CASSLLDNYNEQFF.

This clonotype occurred many times. The V gene is TRBV7-9, the J gene TRBJ1-5; D gene unclear. The CDR3 spans 13 residues. Per germline, CDR1 SEHNR and CDR2 FQNEAQ (reference sequence). V lost 3 bases and J lost 5, with 8 bases in between. Here the CDR3 DNA reads TGTGCCAGCAGCTTTCGGGGTGATCAGCCCCAGCATTTT. This sequence encodes CASSFRGDQPQHF.

This clonotype was observed many times. The rearrangement uses TRBV9 and TRBJ1-6; possible D gene TRBD1, 5 bases. Trimming left V 4 bases short and J 6 bases short, with 14 bases between. This CDR3 is 15 amino acids long. Germline V lookup: CDR1 SGDLS, CDR2 YYNGEE. The CDR3 DNA is TGTGCCAGCAGCCTTTCGACAGTGGGTAATTCACCCCTCCACTTT. As protein: CASSLSTVGNSPLHF.

V usage is TRBV5-5 and J usage is TRBJ2-2; D possibly corresponds to TRBD1 (5 bases). CDR3 length: 15 amino acids. Trimming took 5 bases from V and 0 from J, leaving 11 bases between them. Germline CDR1 SGHKS, CDR2 YYEKEE (reference sequence). The CDR3 DNA is TGTGCCAGCAGGGACACGCACGCGAACACCGGGGAGCTGTTTTTT. Translated, it gives CASRDTHANTGELFF.

This clonotype was seen at least ten times. J is TRBJ1-6 and V is TRBV20-1; D uncertain. The CDR3 extends over 12 amino acids. Per germline, CDR1 DFQATT and CDR2 SNEGSKA (reference sequence). The germline V and J ends were trimmed by 2 bases and 6 bases, with 5 bases remaining between them. CDR3 in DNA: TGCAGTGCTAGACCACGTAATTCACCCCTCCACTTT. It yields the protein CSARPRNSPLHF.

This sequence joins TRBV5-1 and TRBJ1-6, with 7 bases lining up with TRBD1. Germline V gene sequence: CDR1 SGHRS, CDR2 YFSETQ. With V trimmed by 4 bases and J by 9 bases, 10 bases remained unmatched. The CDR3 extends over 15 amino acids. Written as DNA, the CDR3 is TGCGCCAGCAGCCCGAAGACAGGGTTGGGTTCACCCCTCCACTTT. Amino acids: CASSPKTGLGSPLHF. The whole variable domain, remainder taken from reference TRBV5-1 and TRBJ1-6, is KAGVTQTPRYLIKTRGQQVTLSCSPISGHRSVSWYQQTPGQGLQFLFEYFSETQRNKGNFPGRFSGRQFSNSRSEMNVSTLELGDSALYLCASSPKTGLGSPLHFGNGTRLTVT.

This clonotype was found many times. The chain combines TRBV5-6 with TRBJ2-1; 12 bases line up with TRBD1. Germline values: CDR1 SGHDT, CDR2 YYEEEE. Unmatched junction bases numbered 7, after V lost 3 bases and J lost 9 bases. The CDR3 loop spans 15 amino acids. CDR3 residues: CASSSPGQGASEQFF. For the CDR3, the DNA is TGTGCCAGCAGCTCCCCGGGACAGGGGGCGAGTGAGCAGTTCTTC.

This clonotype was recorded many times. The V call is TRBV7-8, the J call TRBJ2-5, with D maybe TRBD1 (5 bases). Trimming pared 3 bases from V and 2 bases from J, leaving 7 bases between. CDR1 is SGHVS, CDR2 FQNEAQ, per germline. The CDR3 loop spans 13 amino acids. In DNA form, the CDR3 reads TGTGCCAGCAGCTTCGACAGACAAGAGACCCAGTACTTC. Protein product: CASSFDRQETQYF.

This clonotype turned up a few times. V gene TRBV28 combines with J gene TRBJ2-3; 12 positions match TRBD2. J lost 4 bases, V lost 5 bases, and 7 bases had no gene match. CDR3 length equals 16 residues. CDR1 is MDHEN, CDR2 SYDVKM, per germline. CDR3 residues: CASSAPSGGAPDTQYF. CDR3 DNA sequence: TGTGCCAGCAGTGCTCCTAGCGGGGGGGCCCCAGATACGCAGTATTTT.

This clonotype was seen repeatedly, ten times or more. The chain combines TRBV20-1 with TRBJ1-1; D possibly corresponds to TRBD1 (5 bases). Trimming removed 2 bases from V and 2 bases from J, with 12 bases in between. The CDR3 length is 14 residues. CDR1 DFQATT and CDR2 SNEGSKA come from the germline V gene (reference sequence). The CDR3 protein is CSARFQGINTEAFF. The CDR3 DNA sequence: TGCAGTGCTAGATTTCAGGGAATAAACACTGAAGCTTTCTTT.

The CDR3, as DNA: TGTGCCAGCAGCCAAGATACGGAAGCTGGCCACTATAATTCACCCCTCCACTTT. This codes for CASSQDTEAGHYNSPLHF. The chain carries TRBV3-1 and TRBJ1-6, with unresolved D. Germline V gene sequence: CDR1 LGHDT, CDR2 YNNKEL (reference sequence). Trimming stripped 0 bases from V and 3 bases from J, with 15 bases between. This CDR3 has 18 amino acids.

Only a few counts were recorded for this clonotype. The chain recombines TRBV20-1 with TRBJ2-7; D tentatively reads TRBD1 or TRBD2 (5 bases each). Trimming took off 5 bases at V and 5 bases at J, with 13 bases between the two ends. Germline V lookup: CDR1 DFQATT, CDR2 SNEGSKA (reference sequence). This CDR3 region has 12 residues. The CDR3 reads CSAGRDEDEQYF. The CDR3 region has the DNA TGCAGTGCTGGACGGGACGAGGACGAGCAGTACTTC.

This clonotype was counted many times. The gene calls are TRBV6-5 and TRBJ1-1; no reliable D call. V dropped 7 bases and J dropped 2 bases, with 11 bases sitting between them. This CDR3 region has 13 residues. CDR1 and CDR2 (germline): MNHEY, SVGAGI. In nucleotides, the CDR3 is TGTGCCAGCATTCCCAACAGAAACACTGAAGCTTTCTTT. The encoded protein is CASIPNRNTEAFF.

The sample holds a few counts of this clonotype. This chain connects TRBV12-3 or TRBV12-4 to TRBJ2-6, with TRBD1 matching 7 bases. The CDR3 has 14 amino acids. V gave up 5 bases and J gave up 2 bases; unmatched junction bases: 0. The CDR3 coding sequence is TGTGCCAGCAGTACAGGGGCTGGGGCCAACGTCCTGACTTTC. It is translated as CASSTGAGANVLTF.

This clonotype has a count of ten or more. The chain uses TRBV15 and TRBJ2-3; 9 bases are shared with TRBD2. The V segment lost 4 bases and the J segment 0 bases; nucleotides outside the gene matches: 2. Germline CDR1 reads LNHNV; CDR2 reads YYDKDF (reference sequence). This CDR3 contains 15 residues. CDR3 coding DNA: TGTGCCACCAGCACTAGCGGGGAGAGCACAGATACGCAGTATTTT. Translating gives CATSTSGESTDTQYF.

Many counts were recorded for this clonotype. This rearrangement joins TRBV7-9 to TRBJ1-6; TRBD1 might be the D (5 bases). Trimming left V 6 bases short and J 5 bases short, with 11 bases between. The germline gives CDR1 SEHNR, CDR2 FQNEAQ (reference sequence). The CDR3 covers 14 residues. CDR3 nucleotides: TGTGCCAGCAGACCGTGGGGGGATAATTCACCCCTCCACTTT. Its protein product is CASRPWGDNSPLHF.

The sample holds many counts of this clonotype. This chain connects TRBV7-3 to TRBJ2-5, with 8 bases lining up with TRBD1. J gave up 4 bases and V 4 bases, and 5 bases lay outside the gene matches. CDR1 and CDR2 from the germline V gene are SGHTA and FQGTGA. This CDR3 contains 14 residues. The CDR3 loop reads CASSSGQGSETQYF. DNA of the CDR3: TGTGCCAGCAGCTCTGGACAGGGTTCAGAGACCCAGTACTTC.

This clonotype was observed at least ten times. V and J are TRBV18 and TRBJ2-3; 9 positions match TRBD1. With V trimmed by 3 bases and J by 3 bases, 13 bases remained unmatched. The CDR3 runs to 18 residues. Per the germline V gene, CDR1 is KGHSH and CDR2 is LQKENI. CDR3 residues: CASSPTALAGTGTDTQYF. The CDR3 DNA sequence: TGTGCCAGCTCACCTACCGCCTTAGCCGGGACAGGGACAGATACGCAGTATTTT.

In this sample, this clonotype turned up many times. The J gene is TRBJ2-7, the V gene TRBV19, with a possible D match to TRBD1 (5 bases). CDR1 is LNHDA, CDR2 SQIVND, per germline (reference sequence). The CDR3 extends over 17 amino acids. With 3 bases removed from V and 2 bases from J, the gap between germline ends came to 20 bases. The CDR3, as DNA: TGTGCCAGTAGTATTATTTCGGTTCAGGGCAGACCCTACGAGCAGTACTTC. Translated, it gives CASSIISVQGRPYEQYF.

This clonotype was observed at least ten times. V gene TRBV6-9 combines with J gene TRBJ2-1; 13 bases map to TRBD2. The germline V gene encodes CDR1 MNHGY and CDR2 SVAAGI. The CDR3 runs to 15 residues. V shed 6 bases and J 7 bases; nucleotides not matched to a gene: 6. The CDR3 DNA follows: TGTGCCAGCAGGGAACTAGCGGGGGGGCCGAATGAGCAGTTCTTC. Translation: CASRELAGGPNEQFF.

This clonotype was counted between two and nine times. The V and J genes are TRBV18 and TRBJ2-3; TRBD1 agrees at 7 bases. Germline CDR1 and CDR2: KGHSH and LQKENI. The J segment lost 7 bases and the V segment lost 6 bases, leaving 10 bases of the junction unmatched. This CDR3 region has 14 residues. The CDR3 DNA reads as TGTGCCAGCTCCGTGACAGGGCGTGGCAATACGCAGTATTTT. This encodes CASSVTGRGNTQYF.

For this clonotype: Possible read error: a much larger clone is one base away. The J gene is TRBJ2-7, the V gene TRBV5-4; possibly TRBD1 for D (5 bases). From germline, CDR1 is SGHNT and CDR2 YYREEE (reference sequence). The CDR3 extends over 12 amino acids. Deletions cut 3 bases from V and 6 bases from J, with 10 bases between. The CDR3 coding sequence is TGTGCCAGCAGCTGGGGCAGGAGCGAGCAGTACTTC. As protein: CASSWGRSEQYF.

This clonotype showed up many times. This chain's CDR3 is CASNLRAWRGGSNEQFF. CDR3 nucleotides: TGTGCCAGCAACCTGAGGGCCTGGAGGGGCGGTTCCAATGAGCAGTTCTTC. V is TRBV6-5 and J is TRBJ2-1; D might be TRBD2 (6 bases). Germline CDR1 reads MNHEY; CDR2 reads SVGAGI. V lost 7 bases and J 6 bases, leaving 25 bases between the germline ends. The CDR3 runs to 17 residues.

In its sample, this clonotype was seen many times. This chain uses TRBV4-3 with TRBJ1-4; 9 nucleotides line up with TRBD1. J gave up 6 bases and V 4 bases, and 0 bases lay outside the gene matches. This CDR3 spans 13 amino acids. CDR1 is LGHNA and CDR2 is YSLEER in the germline V gene. Here the CDR3 reads CASSRDRDEKLFF. CDR3 bases: TGCGCCAGCAGCCGGGACAGGGATGAAAAACTGTTTTTT.

This clonotype was picked up a small number of times. Being one base from a much bigger clone, this may be a read error. The chain is built from TRBV20-1 and TRBJ2-3; maybe TRBD2 (6 bases). The CDR3 contains 14 residues. V was cut by 3 bases and J by 1 base, with 11 bases left in between. Germline V CDR1 and CDR2: DFQATT, SNEGSKA (reference sequence). This CDR3 reads CSARVTGGTDTQYF. For the CDR3, the DNA is TGCAGTGCTAGGGTCACGGGGGGCACAGATACGCAGTATTTT.

This clonotype has a count of ten or more. The chain links TRBV7-2 to TRBJ2-1, with 13 bases identical to TRBD2. With 6 bases clipped from V and 9 bases from J, the junction kept 8 bases outside the gene matches. The V gene's germline CDR1 is SGHTA and CDR2 FQGNSA. This CDR3 is 15 amino acids long. Here the CDR3 DNA reads TGTGCCAGCAGGCCGAGACTAGCGGGGGGTGGTGAGCAGTTCTTC. Encoded protein: CASRPRLAGGGEQFF.

This clonotype was counted at least ten times. The chain joins TRBV6-5 to TRBJ1-2; D is ambiguous. The CDR3 consists of 15 residues. Germline V gene lookup returns CDR1 MNHEY and CDR2 SVGAGI. The CDR3 nucleotides read TGTGCGAGTACCCCGTTGACTCCCTTGGGGTATGGCTACACCTTC. Protein product: CASTPLTPLGYGYTF.